The present T cell receptor beta chain was sequenced within a study of T cells after yellow fever vaccination. This clonotype was detected many times. TCRdb analysed the 5' RACE reads with MiXCR anew, one entry per CDR3 protein. The table records about 85,000 distinct CDR3 sequences, about an eighth of them present only once. This specimen was CD8+ T cells not binding an NS4B(214-222) dextramer, sorted from PBMCs, taken about 21 days after the first yellow fever vaccination. The receptor comes from a man younger than 35 who received the YFV17D yellow fever vaccine.

CDR3 residues: CASSSGIQETQYF. CDR3 nucleotides: TGCGCCAGCAGCTCCGGGATTCAAGAGACCCAGTACTTC. The chain uses TRBV5-1 and TRBJ2-5, with a tentative D call TRBD2 (5 bases). CDR1 and CDR2 (germline): SGHRS, YFSETQ. V was shortened by 3 bases and J by 2 bases, with 8 bases between the two germline ends. This CDR3 has 13 amino acids.